These T cell receptor beta chains were read from a single sample in a study of control samples from healthy donors and cancer patients. Assay used: immunoSEQ multiplex PCR; TCRdb lists only in-frame clones, some missing. Counted here are 15,000 to 20,000 clones, roughly nine tenths occurring once; the ten biggest clones make up about 33%. The sequencing sample was made of PBMCs. The receptors here all came from a man aged 55 to 70 with head and neck cancer. CDR3s include the opening cysteine and the closing phenylalanine or tryptophan. The D gene is left open where the match is weak. Clone size is stated in some rows and not others, as once, few, many or a class when expanded.

J,size,D,V,DNA,CDR3
TRBJ1-1,few,TRBD1,TRBV6-5,TGTGCCAGCAGTTTGAGGACAGGGGGCTCGGCCACTGAAGCTTTCTTT,CASSLRTGGSATEAFF
TRBJ2-7,.,.,TRBV24-1,TGTGCCACCAGTGATCCGGGACGGGGGACCGAGCAGTACTTC,CATSDPGRGTEQYF
TRBJ1-5,.,.,TRBV6-1,TGTGCTTTACAGGAGGGAAGCAATCAGCCCCAGCATTTT,CALQEGSNQPQHF
TRBJ1-5,.,.,TRBV2,TGTGCCAGCAGGGAACACAGGGATCAGCCCCAGCATTTT,CASREHRDQPQHF
TRBJ2-3,.,.,TRBV11-3,TGTGCCAGCAGCCCGGGGGAGAGGTCAGATACGCAGTATTTT,CASSPGERSDTQYF
TRBJ1-5,.,.,TRBV4-1,TGCGCCAGCAGCCAAGATGGGGGGTTGGGCAATCAGCCCCAGCATTTT,CASSQDGGLGNQPQHF
TRBJ2-5,.,.,TRBV18,TGTGCCAGCTCCTCTGAAGGAGAGACCCAGTACTTC,CASSSEGETQYF
TRBJ1-3,.,.,TRBV5-4,TGTGCCAGCAGCCCGGGACATCCAAGCTCTGGAAACACCATATATTTT,CASSPGHPSSGNTIYF
TRBJ2-7,.,.,TRBV5-5,TGTGCCAGCAGCTCGCCCCCTACCTACGAGCAGTACTTC,CASSSPPTYEQYF
TRBJ2-7,.,.,TRBV5-1,TGCGCCAGCTTCCGGGACCAGGGGTCCTACGAGCAGTACTTC,CASFRDQGSYEQYF
TRBJ2-7,.,.,TRBV7-2,TGTGCCAGCAGCTTGGGGAAGGTGTCGGGGGCGTACGAGCAGTACTTC,CASSLGKVSGAYEQYF
TRBJ1-1,.,TRBD1,TRBV5-6,TGTGCCAGCAGCTTATTCGGACAGGGCGGGAACACTGAAGCTTTCTTT,CASSLFGQGGNTEAFF
TRBJ1-2,.,TRBD1,TRBV3-1/TRBV3-2,TGTGCCAGCAGCCAAGGACAGGGTAGTTATGGCTACACCTTC,CASSQGQGSYGYTF
TRBJ2-1,.,TRBD2,TRBV10-2,TGCGCCAGCACTTTATGGGGACTAGCGGGGGGAAATGAGCAGTTCTTC,CASTLWGLAGGNEQFF
TRBJ2-3,.,TRBD2,TRBV3-1/TRBV3-2,TGTGCCAGCAGCCAAGAGAAGCTAGCGGGGACTAGCACAGATACGCAGTATTTT,CASSQEKLAGTSTDTQYF
TRBJ1-1,.,.,TRBV5-1,TGCGCCAGCAGCTTGGTGGGGCAGGGGACTAACACTGAAGCTTTCTTT,CASSLVGQGTNTEAFF
TRBJ2-7,.,.,TRBV6-1,TGTGCCAGCAGTGAAGTTGGAGGGGGGGAGAAGTACTTC,CASSEVGGGEKYF
TRBJ1-6,.,.,TRBV5-4,TGTGCCAGCAGCCCGGCCGGGAATAATTCACCCCTCCACTTT,CASSPAGNNSPLHF
TRBJ1-4,once,.,TRBV9,TGTGCCAGCAGCCCAGGAAGGGGCAGTCGAAATGAAAAACTGTTTTTT,CASSPGRGSRNEKLFF
TRBJ2-7,.,.,TRBV6-6,TGTGCCAGCATGCGCGGCCAGGAACGCGAGCAGTACTTC,CASMRGQEREQYF
TRBJ1-6,.,.,TRBV7-9,TGTGCCAGCAGCCGGGGGGGGCACAATTCACCCCTCCACTTT,CASSRGGHNSPLHF
TRBJ1-1,.,.,TRBV6-6,TGTGCCAGCAGTTACGTGAACACTGAAGCTTTCTTT,CASSYVNTEAFF
TRBJ1-1,once,TRBD1,TRBV2,TGTGCCAGCAGAACAGGGACAGCCTCGAACACTGAAGCTTTCTTT,CASRTGTASNTEAFF
TRBJ1-2,.,TRBD1,TRBV6-6,TGTGCCAGCAGTAACCAGGGGGGAGTTGGCTACACCTTC,CASSNQGGVGYTF
TRBJ2-7,.,.,TRBV6-4,TGTGCCAGCAGTGATCAATACCTACAGGGGAGCGGGTACGAGCAGTACTTC,CASSDQYLQGSGYEQYF
TRBJ2-5,.,.,TRBV5-1,TGCGCCAGCAGCTTGGAAGGAGGAGGGTGGGAGACCCAGTACTTC,CASSLEGGGWETQYF
TRBJ2-5,once,TRBD2,TRBV6-5,TGTGCCAGCAGTTCGGGAAGGGCTGGGAGGGCAGAGACCCAGTACTTC,CASSSGRAGRAETQYF
TRBJ2-5,.,.,TRBV19,TGTGCCAGTAGTATGGGGAGCGGTGGCGAGACCCAGTACTTC,CASSMGSGGETQYF